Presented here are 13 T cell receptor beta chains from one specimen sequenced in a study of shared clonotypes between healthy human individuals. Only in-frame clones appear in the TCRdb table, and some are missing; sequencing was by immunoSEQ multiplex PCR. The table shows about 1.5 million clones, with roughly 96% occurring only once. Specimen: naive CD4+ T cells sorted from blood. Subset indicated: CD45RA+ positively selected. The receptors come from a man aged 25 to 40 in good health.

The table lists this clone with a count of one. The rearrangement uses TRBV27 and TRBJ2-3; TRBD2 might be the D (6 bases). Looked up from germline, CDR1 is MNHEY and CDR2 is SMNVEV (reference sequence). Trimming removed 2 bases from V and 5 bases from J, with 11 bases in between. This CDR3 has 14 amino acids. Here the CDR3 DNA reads TGTGCCAGCAGTTTACGGACTACTGAAGATACGCAGTATTTT. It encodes CASSLRTTEDTQYF.

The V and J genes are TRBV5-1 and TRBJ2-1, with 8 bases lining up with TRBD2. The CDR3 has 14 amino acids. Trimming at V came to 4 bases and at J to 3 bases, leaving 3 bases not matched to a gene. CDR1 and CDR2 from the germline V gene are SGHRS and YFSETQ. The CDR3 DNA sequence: TGCGCCAGCAGCCCCGGGACTAGCTACAATGAGCAGTTCTTC. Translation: CASSPGTSYNEQFF.

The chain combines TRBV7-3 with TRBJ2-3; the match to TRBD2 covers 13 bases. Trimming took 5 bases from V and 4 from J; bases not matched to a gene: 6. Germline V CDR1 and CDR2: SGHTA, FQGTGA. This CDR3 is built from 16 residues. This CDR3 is CASSPGLAGRSDTQYF. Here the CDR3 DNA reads TGTGCCAGCAGCCCGGGACTAGCGGGGAGGTCAGATACGCAGTATTTT.

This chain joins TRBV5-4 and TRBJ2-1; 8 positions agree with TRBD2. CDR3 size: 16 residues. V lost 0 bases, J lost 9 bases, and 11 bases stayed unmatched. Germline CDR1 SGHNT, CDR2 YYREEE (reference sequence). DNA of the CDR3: TGTGCCAGCAGCTTGGCCGGGGCGGGAGGCCCTCGTGAGCAGTTCTTC. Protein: CASSLAGAGGPREQFF.

The CDR3 sequence: CASSLKGWFGNQPQHF. The CDR3, as DNA: TGTGCCAGCAGTTTGAAAGGGTGGTTTGGGAATCAGCCCCAGCATTTT. The rearrangement uses TRBV28 and TRBJ1-5, with D unresolved. The CDR3 is 16 amino acids. Trimming took off 3 bases at V and 4 bases at J, with 16 bases between the two ends. CDR1 and CDR2 from the germline V gene are MDHEN and SYDVKM.

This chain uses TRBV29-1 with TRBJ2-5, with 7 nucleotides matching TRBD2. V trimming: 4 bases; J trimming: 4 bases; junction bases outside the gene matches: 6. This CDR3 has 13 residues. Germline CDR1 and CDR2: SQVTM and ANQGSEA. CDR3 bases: TGCAGCGTTGTGCGGGAGTCGGGAGAGACCCAGTACTTC. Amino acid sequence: CSVVRESGETQYF.

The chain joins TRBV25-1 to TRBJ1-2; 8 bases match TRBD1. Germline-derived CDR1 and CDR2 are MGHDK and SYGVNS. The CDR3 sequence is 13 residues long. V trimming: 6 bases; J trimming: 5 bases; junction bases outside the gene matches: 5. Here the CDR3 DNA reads TGTGCCAGCAGAGGAACAGGGGGATATGGCTACACCTTC. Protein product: CASRGTGGYGYTF.

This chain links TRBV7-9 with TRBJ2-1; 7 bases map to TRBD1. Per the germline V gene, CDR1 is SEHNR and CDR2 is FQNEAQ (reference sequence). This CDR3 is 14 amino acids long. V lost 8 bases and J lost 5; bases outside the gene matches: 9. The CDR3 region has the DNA TGTGCCAGCTTAAAGGGGGCGCAGCACAATGAGCAGTTCTTC. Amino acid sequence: CASLKGAQHNEQFF.

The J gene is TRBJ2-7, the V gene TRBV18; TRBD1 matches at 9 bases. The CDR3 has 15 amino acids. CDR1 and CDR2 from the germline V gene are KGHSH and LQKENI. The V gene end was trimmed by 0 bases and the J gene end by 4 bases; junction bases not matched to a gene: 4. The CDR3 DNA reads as TGTGCCAGCTCACCACCCTCCGGGACAGGGTACGAGCAGTACTTC. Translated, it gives CASSPPSGTGYEQYF.

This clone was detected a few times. The DNA for the CDR3 is TGCAGCGTTGGAGGACTCGGCAATCAGCCCCAGCATTTT. It codes for CSVGGLGNQPQHF. The J gene is TRBJ1-5, the V gene TRBV29-1; D unresolved. V lost 4 bases and J lost 2, with 9 bases in between. CDR1 and CDR2 (germline): SQVTM, ANQGSEA. The CDR3 is made up of 13 amino acids.

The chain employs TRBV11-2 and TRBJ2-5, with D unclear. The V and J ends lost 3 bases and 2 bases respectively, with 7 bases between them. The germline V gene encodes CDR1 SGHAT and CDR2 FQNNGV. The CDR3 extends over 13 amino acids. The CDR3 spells CASSFRNQETQYF. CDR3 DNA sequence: TGTGCCAGCAGCTTTAGAAATCAAGAGACCCAGTACTTC.

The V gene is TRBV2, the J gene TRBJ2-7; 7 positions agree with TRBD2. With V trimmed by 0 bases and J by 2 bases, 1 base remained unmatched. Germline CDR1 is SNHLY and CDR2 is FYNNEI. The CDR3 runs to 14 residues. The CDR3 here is CASSEAGGPYEQYF. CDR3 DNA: TGTGCCAGCAGTGAAGCGGGAGGGCCCTACGAGCAGTACTTC.

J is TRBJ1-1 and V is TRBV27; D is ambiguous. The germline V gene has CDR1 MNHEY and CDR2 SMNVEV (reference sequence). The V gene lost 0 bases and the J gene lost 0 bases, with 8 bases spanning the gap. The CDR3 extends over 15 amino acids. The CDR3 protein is CASSLSGFLNTEAFF. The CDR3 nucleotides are TGTGCCAGCAGTTTATCTGGGTTCCTGAACACTGAAGCTTTCTTT.